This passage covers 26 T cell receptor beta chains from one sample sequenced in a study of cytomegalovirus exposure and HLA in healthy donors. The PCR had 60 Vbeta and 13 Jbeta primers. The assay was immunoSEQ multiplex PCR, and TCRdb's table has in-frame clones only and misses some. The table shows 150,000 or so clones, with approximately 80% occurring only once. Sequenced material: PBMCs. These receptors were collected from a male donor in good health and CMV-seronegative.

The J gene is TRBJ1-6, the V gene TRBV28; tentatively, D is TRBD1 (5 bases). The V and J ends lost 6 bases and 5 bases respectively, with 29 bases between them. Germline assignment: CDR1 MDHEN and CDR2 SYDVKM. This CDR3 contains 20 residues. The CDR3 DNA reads TGTGCCAGCAGAAAGGTGGTCGACAGTAACATCCACAGAGATAATTCACCCCTCCACTTT. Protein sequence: CASRKVVDSNIHRDNSPLHF. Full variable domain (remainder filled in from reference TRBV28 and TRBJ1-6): DVKVTQSSRYLVKRTGEKVFLECVQDMDHENMFWYRQDPGLGLRLIYFSYDVKMKEKGDIPEGYSVSREKKERFSLILESASTNQTSMYLCASRKVVDSNIHRDNSPLHFGNGTRLTVT.

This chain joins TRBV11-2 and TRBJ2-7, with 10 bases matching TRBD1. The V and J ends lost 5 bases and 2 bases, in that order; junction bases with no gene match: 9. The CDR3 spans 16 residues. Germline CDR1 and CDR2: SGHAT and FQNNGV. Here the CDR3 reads CASSQRSGQGAYEQYF. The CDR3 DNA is TGTGCCAGCAGCCAAAGGTCCGGACAGGGGGCCTACGAGCAGTACTTC.

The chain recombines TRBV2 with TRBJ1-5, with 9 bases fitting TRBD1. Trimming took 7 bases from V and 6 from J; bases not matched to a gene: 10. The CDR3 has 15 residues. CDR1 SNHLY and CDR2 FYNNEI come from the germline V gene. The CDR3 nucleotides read TGTGCCAGCACTGCCAGGACAGGGGAATCTCAGCCCCAGCATTTT. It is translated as CASTARTGESQPQHF. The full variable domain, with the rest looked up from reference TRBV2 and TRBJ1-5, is EPEVTQTPSHQVTQMGQEVILRCVPISNHLYFYWYRQILGQKVEFLVSFYNNEISEKSEIFDDQFSVERPDGSNFTLKIRSTKLEDSAMYFCASTARTGESQPQHFGDGTRLSIL.

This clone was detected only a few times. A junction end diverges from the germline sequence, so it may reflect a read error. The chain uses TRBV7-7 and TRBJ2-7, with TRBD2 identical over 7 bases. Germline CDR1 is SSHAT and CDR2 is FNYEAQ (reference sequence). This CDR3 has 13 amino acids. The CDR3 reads CASSPGGGSEQYF. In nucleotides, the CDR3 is TGTGCTAGCAGCCCAGGCGGGGGTTCCGAGCAGTACTTC.

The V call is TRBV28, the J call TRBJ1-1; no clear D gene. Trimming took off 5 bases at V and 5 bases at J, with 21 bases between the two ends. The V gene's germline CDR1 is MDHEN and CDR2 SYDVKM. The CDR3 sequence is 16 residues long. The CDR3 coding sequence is TGTGCCAGCAGTACCTCCGCCGGGAGGGCCCGAACTGAAGCTTTCTTT. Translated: CASSTSAGRARTEAFF.

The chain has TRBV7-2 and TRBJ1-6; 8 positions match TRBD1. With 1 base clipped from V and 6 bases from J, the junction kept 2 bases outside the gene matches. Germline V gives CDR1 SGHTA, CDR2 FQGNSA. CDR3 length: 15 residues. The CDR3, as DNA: TGTGCCAGCAGCTTAGGGACAGGGCTTAATTCACCCCTCCACTTT. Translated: CASSLGTGLNSPLHF. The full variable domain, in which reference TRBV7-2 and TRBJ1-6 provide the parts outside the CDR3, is GAGVSQSPSNKVTEKGKDVELRCDPISGHTALYWYRQSLGQGLEFLIYFQGNSAPDKSGLPSDRFSAERTGGSVSTLTIQRTQQEDSAVYLCASSLGTGLNSPLHFGNGTRLTVT.

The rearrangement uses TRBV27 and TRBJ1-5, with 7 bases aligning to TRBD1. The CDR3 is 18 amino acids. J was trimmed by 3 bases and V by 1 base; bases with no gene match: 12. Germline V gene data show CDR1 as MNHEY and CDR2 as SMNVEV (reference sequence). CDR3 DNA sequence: TGTGCCAGCAGTTTATATGGGACAGCACTGACCTCCAATCAGCCCCAGCATTTT. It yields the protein CASSLYGTALTSNQPQHF.

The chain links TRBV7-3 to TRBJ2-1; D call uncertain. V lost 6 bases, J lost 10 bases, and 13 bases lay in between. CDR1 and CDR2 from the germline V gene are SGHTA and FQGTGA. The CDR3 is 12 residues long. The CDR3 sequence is CASSSATGEQFF. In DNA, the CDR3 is TGTGCCAGCAGTTCTGCGACTGGGGAGCAGTTCTTC.

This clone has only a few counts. Written as DNA, the CDR3 is TGTGCCAGCAGCTTTATGAGAATCCCCGAGCAGTACTTC. Translation: CASSFMRIPEQYF. The rearrangement uses TRBV13 and TRBJ2-7; no reliable D call. The CDR3 contains 13 residues. Between the trimmed V and J ends, which lost 3 bases and 6 bases, there was a span of 12 bases. Germline CDR1 is PRHDT and CDR2 is FYEKMQ (reference sequence). Filled out from reference TRBV13 and TRBJ2-7, the complete variable domain reads AAGVIQSPRHLIKEKRETATLKCYPIPRHDTVYWYQQGPGQDPQFLISFYEKMQSDKGSIPDRFSAQQFSDYHSELNMSSLELGDSALYFCASSFMRIPEQYFGPGTRLTVT.

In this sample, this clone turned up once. CDR3 DNA: TGTGCCAGCAGTTCCTCCGGCAGGGTTCGCGACACTGAAGCTTTCTTT. Encoded protein: CASSSSGRVRDTEAFF. The chain employs TRBV28 and TRBJ1-1, with D perhaps matching TRBD1 (5 bases). Trimming pared 4 bases from V and 3 bases from J, leaving 18 bases between. The germline gives CDR1 MDHEN, CDR2 SYDVKM. The CDR3 has 16 residues.

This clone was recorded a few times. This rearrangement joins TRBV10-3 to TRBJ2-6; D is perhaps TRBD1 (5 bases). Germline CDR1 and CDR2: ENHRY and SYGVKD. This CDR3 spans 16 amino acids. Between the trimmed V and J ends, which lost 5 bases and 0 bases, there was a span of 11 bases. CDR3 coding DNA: TGTGCCATCAGTTCCGGACAAAGCTCTGGGGCCAACGTCCTGACTTTC. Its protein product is CAISSGQSSGANVLTF.

Here the CDR3 DNA reads TGTGCCACCAGCAGAGATGGGGGCTATGTGATGGAGGAACATGGCTACACCTTC. Its translation: CATSRDGGYVMEEHGYTF. The chain recombines TRBV15 with TRBJ1-2; tentative D call: TRBD1 (6 bases). The CDR3 has 18 residues. The ends were cut back, 0 bases at V and 6 bases at J, with 23 bases in the middle. Germline CDR1 is LNHNV and CDR2 is YYDKDF (reference sequence). The full variable domain, with the rest looked up from reference TRBV15 and TRBJ1-2, is DAMVIQNPRYQVTQFGKPVTLSCSQTLNHNVMYWYQQKSSQAPKLLFHYYDKDFNNEADTPDNFQSRRPNTSFCFLDIRSPGLGDTAMYLCATSRDGGYVMEEHGYTFGSGTRLTVV.

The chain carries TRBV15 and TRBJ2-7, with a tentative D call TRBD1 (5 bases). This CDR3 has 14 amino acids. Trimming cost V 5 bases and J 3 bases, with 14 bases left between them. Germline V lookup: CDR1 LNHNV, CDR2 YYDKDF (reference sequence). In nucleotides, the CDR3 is TGTGCCACCAGCGTAGGCCTTCAGGGCTACGAGCAGTACTTC. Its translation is CATSVGLQGYEQYF.

The CDR3 DNA is TGTGCCAGCAGCCCTGGGGGGGTCAATGAGCAGTTCTTC. It encodes CASSPGGVNEQFF. This chain links TRBV5-5 with TRBJ2-1, with TRBD2 identical over 7 bases. Germline CDR1 SGHKS, CDR2 YYEKEE (reference sequence). After removal of 4 bases from V and 6 bases from J, the junction contained 4 bases not matched to a gene. The CDR3 spans 13 residues.

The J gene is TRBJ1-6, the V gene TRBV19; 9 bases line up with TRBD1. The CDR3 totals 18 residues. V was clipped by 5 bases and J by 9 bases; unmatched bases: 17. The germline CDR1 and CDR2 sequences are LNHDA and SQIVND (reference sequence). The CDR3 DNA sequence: TGTGCCAGTAGTCCAAGGTACAGGACAGGGGCTGTAATTTCACCCCTCCACTTT. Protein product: CASSPRYRTGAVISPLHF.

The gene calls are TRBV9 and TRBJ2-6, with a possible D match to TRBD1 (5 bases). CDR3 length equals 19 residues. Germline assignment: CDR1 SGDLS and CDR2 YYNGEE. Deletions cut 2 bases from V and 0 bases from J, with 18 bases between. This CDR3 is CASSVDKSMLGSGANVLTF. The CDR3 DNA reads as TGTGCCAGCAGCGTGGACAAGTCCATGCTCGGCTCTGGGGCCAACGTCCTGACTTTC.

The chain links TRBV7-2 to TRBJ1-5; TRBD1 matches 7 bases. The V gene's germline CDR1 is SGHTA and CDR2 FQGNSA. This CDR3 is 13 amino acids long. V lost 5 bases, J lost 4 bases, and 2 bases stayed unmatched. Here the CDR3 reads CASSIQGNQPQHF. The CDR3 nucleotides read TGTGCCAGCAGCATACAGGGGAATCAGCCCCAGCATTTT. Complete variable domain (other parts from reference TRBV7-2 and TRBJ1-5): GAGVSQSPSNKVTEKGKDVELRCDPISGHTALYWYRQSLGQGLEFLIYFQGNSAPDKSGLPSDRFSAERTGGSVSTLTIQRTQQEDSAVYLCASSIQGNQPQHFGDGTRLSIL.

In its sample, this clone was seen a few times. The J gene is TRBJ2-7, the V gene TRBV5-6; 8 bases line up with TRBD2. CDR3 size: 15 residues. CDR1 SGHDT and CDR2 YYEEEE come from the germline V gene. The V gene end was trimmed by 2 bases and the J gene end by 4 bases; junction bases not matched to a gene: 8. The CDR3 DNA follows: TGTGCCAGCAGCTTTTTAGCGGGATCTAAGTACGAGCAGTACTTC. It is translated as CASSFLAGSKYEQYF.

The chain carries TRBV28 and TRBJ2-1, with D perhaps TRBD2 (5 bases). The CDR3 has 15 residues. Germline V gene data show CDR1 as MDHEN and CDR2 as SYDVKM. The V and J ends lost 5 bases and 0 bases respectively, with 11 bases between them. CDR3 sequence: CASSPSGNSYNEQFF. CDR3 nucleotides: TGTGCCAGCAGTCCCTCGGGGAACTCCTACAATGAGCAGTTCTTC.

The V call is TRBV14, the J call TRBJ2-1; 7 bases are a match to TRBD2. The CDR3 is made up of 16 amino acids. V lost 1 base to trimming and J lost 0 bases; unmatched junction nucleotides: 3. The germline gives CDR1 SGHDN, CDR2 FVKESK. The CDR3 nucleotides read TGTGCCAGCAGCCAAGTTGGCGGGAGCTCCTACAATGAGCAGTTCTTC. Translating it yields CASSQVGGSSYNEQFF.

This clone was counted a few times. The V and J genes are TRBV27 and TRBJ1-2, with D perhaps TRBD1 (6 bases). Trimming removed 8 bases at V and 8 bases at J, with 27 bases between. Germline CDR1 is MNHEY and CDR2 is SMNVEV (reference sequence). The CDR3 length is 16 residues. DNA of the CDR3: TGTGCCAGCCCCCCCGCCCCGGGCGGGGGCCGGGGAGGCTACACCTTC. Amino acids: CASPPAPGGGRGGYTF.

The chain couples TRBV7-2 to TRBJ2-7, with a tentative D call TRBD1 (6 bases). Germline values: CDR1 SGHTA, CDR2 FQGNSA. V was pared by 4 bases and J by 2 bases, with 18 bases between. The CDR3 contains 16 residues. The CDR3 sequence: CASSSGLGALTYEQYF. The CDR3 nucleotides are TGTGCCAGCAGCTCCGGGTTGGGGGCCCTTACCTACGAGCAGTACTTC.

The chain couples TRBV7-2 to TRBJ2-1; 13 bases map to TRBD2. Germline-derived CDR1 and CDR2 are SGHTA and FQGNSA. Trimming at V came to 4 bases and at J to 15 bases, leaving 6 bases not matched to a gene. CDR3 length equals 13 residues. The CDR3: CASSSRTSGGGFF. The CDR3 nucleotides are TGTGCCAGCAGCTCCCGGACTAGCGGGGGCGGGTTCTTC.

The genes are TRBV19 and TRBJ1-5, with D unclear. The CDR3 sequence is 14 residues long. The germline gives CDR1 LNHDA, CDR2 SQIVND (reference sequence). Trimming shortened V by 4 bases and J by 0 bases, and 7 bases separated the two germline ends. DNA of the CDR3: TGTGCCAGTAGTAGCCAGTATAGCAATCAGCCCCAGCATTTT. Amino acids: CASSSQYSNQPQHF.

Written as DNA, the CDR3 is TGTGCCAGCAGGCGACTAGGACAGGGGATATCACCCCTCCACTTT. Translating gives CASRRLGQGISPLHF. This chain uses TRBV7-9 with TRBJ1-6; 9 bases are a match to TRBD1. The CDR3 runs to 15 residues. V shed 6 bases, J shed 10 bases, and the junction held 10 bases outside the gene matches. The germline V gene encodes CDR1 SEHNR and CDR2 FQNEAQ (reference sequence).

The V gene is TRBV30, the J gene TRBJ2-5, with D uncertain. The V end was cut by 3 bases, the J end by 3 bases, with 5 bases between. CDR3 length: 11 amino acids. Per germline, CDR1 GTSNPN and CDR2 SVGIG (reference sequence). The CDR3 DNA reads TGTGCCTGGAGAGACAAAGAGACCCAGTACTTC. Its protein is CAWRDKETQYF.